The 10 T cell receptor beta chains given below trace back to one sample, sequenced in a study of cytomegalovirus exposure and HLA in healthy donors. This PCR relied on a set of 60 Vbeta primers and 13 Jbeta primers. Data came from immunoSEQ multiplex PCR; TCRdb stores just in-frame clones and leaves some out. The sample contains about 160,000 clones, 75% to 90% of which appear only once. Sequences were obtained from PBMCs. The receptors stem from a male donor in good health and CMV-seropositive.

The CDR3 coding sequence is TGTGCCAGCAGCCAACATAGCAATCAGCCCCAGCATTTT. Translated: CASSQHSNQPQHF. The rearrangement joins TRBV6-5 to TRBJ1-5; no definite D call. The CDR3 totals 13 residues. Trimming shortened V by 6 bases and J by 0 bases, and 6 bases separated the two germline ends. Germline values: CDR1 MNHEY, CDR2 SVGAGI.

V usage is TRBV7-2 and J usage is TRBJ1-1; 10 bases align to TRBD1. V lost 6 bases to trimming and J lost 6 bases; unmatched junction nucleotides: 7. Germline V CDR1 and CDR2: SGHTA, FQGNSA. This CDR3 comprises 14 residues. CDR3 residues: CASRKTGGIPEAFF. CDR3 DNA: TGTGCCAGCAGAAAGACAGGGGGCATTCCTGAAGCTTTCTTT.

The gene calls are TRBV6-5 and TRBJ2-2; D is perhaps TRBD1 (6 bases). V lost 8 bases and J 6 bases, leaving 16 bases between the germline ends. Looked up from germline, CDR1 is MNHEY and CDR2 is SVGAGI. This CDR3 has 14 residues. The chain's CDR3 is CASVSRGGPGELFF. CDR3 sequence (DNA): TGTGCCAGCGTAAGCAGGGGCGGCCCCGGGGAGCTGTTTTTT.

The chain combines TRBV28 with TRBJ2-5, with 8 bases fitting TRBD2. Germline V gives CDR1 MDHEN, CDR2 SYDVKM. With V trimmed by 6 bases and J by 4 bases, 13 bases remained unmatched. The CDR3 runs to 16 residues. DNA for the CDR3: TGTGCCAGCAGCTACCCCCCCAGCGGGAGAACAGAGACCCAGTACTTC. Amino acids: CASSYPPSGRTETQYF.

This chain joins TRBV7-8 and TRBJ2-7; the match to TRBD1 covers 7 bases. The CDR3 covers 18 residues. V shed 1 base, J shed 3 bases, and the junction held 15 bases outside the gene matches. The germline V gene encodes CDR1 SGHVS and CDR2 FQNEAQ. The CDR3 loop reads CASSLVGKGAGIIYEQYF. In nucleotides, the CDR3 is TGTGCCAGCAGCTTAGTGGGTAAGGGGGCAGGGATTATCTACGAGCAGTACTTC.

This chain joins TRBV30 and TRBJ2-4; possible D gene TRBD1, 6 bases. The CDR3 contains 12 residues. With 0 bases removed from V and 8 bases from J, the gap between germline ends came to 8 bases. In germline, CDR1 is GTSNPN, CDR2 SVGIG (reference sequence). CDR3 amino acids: CAWSVAGDIQYF. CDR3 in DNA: TGTGCCTGGAGTGTTGCAGGGGACATTCAGTACTTC.

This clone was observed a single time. The CDR3 loop is CASMRGGITEAFF. CDR3 DNA: TGTGCCAGTATGCGGGGCGGGATCACTGAAGCTTTCTTT. The chain couples TRBV7-9 to TRBJ1-1; D is possibly TRBD1 (5 bases). Germline V gives CDR1 SEHNR, CDR2 FQNEAQ (reference sequence). V lost 9 bases, J lost 4 bases, and 15 bases lay in between. The CDR3 is 13 amino acids.

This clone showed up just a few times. The CDR3 spells CASRGGLLAGGINEQYF. In DNA, the CDR3 is TGTGCCAGCAGGGGGGGGCTACTAGCGGGAGGGATCAACGAGCAGTACTTC. The genes are TRBV7-2 and TRBJ2-7, with 13 bases lining up with TRBD2. The CDR3 extends over 17 amino acids. V trimming: 6 bases; J trimming: 5 bases; junction bases outside the gene matches: 13. The germline V gene encodes CDR1 SGHTA and CDR2 FQGNSA.

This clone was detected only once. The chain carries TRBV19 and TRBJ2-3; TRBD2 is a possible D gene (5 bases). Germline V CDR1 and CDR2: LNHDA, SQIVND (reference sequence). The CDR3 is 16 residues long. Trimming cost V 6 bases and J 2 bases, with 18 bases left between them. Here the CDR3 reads CASSGPSGSLTDTQYF. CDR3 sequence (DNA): TGTGCCAGTAGCGGCCCCAGCGGCTCCCTCACAGATACGCAGTATTTT.

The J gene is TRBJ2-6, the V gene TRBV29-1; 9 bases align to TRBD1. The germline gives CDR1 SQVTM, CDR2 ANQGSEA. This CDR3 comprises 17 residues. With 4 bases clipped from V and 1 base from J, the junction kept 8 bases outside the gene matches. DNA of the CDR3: TGCAGCGTTGGACCGGGACAGGGAACTTCTGGGGCCAACGTCCTGACTTTC. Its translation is CSVGPGQGTSGANVLTF.